This is a list of T cell receptor beta chains from one sample in a study of shared clonotypes between healthy human individuals. Produced via immunoSEQ multiplex PCR; TCRdb's table is partial and in-frame only. The sample includes around 200,000 clones, 80% to 95% seen only once; the top ten take 0.065% to 0.07%. Sequencing was done on a sample of naive CD4+ T cells sorted from blood. The receptor set was obtained from a woman younger than 45 in good health. CDR3s include the opening cysteine and the closing phenylalanine or tryptophan.

V gene	J gene	CDR3 protein
TRBV18	NA	CASSLGTEAFYEQYF
TRBV19	TRBJ2-5	CASSIQAYQETQYF
TRBV10-3	TRBJ1-1	CATLGSPWNTEAFF
TRBV18	TRBJ1-1	CASSPTGGGTEAFF
TRBV28	TRBJ2-7	CASSLSGRSSYEQYF
TRBV2	TRBJ1-2	CASTINGGDYGYTF
TRBV7-6	TRBJ2-3	CASSLGPKRPDTQYF
TRBV10-3	TRBJ1-1	CAISERGNPNTEAFF
TRBV4-1	TRBJ1-1	CASNPDGLNTEAFF
TRBV2	TRBJ2-3	CASRDTFSTDTQYF
TRBV18	TRBJ2-6	CASSPQAGGVSGANVLTF
TRBV11-2	TRBJ2-7	CASSLVSGSGSGEQYF
TRBV5-1	TRBJ2-7	CASSFGSPYEQYF
TRBV28	TRBJ2-7	CASSSYYEQYF
TRBV7-9	TRBJ1-5	CASSLGVGTGTSNQPQHF
TRBV5-4	TRBJ1-1	CASSFDFLNTEAFF
TRBV7-2	TRBJ2-3	CASSWGPADGTDTQYF